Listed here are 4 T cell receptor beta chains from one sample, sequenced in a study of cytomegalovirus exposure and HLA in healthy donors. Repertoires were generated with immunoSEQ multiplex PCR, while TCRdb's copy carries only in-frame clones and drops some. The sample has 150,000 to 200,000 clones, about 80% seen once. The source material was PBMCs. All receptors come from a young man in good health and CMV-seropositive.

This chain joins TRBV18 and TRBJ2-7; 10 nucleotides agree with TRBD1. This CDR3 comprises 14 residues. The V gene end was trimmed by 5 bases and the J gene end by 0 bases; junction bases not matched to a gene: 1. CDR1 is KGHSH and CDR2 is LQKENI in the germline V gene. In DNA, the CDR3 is TGTGCCAGCTCAAGGGACAGGGGCTCCTACGAGCAGTACTTC. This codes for CASSRDRGSYEQYF.

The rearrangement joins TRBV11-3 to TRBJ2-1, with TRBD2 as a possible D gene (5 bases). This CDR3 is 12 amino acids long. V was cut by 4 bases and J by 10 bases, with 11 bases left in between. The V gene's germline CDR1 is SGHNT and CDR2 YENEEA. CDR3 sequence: CASSSSTGEQFF. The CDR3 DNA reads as TGTGCCAGCAGCTCGAGTACGGGGGAGCAGTTCTTC.

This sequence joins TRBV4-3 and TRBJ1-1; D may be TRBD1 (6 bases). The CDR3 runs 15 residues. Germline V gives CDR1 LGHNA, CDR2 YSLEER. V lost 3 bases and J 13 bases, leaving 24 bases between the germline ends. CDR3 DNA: TGCGCCAGCAGCCAGACTCCCGGGACACCCGGGGAATTTTTCTTT. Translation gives CASSQTPGTPGEFFF.

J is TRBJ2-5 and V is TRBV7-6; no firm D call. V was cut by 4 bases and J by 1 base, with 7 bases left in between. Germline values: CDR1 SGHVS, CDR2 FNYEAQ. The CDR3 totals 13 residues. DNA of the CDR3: TGTGCCAGCAGCTCCGGGTCCCAAGAGACCCAGTACTTC. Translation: CASSSGSQETQYF.